This is a list of T cell receptor beta chains from one sample in a study of neurological immune-mediated disorders. TCRdb reprocessed the 5' RACE reads via MiXCR and lists one record per CDR3 protein. In the table there are tens of thousands of distinct CDR3 sequences, around 4% of which are singletons. Sequencing used PBMCs. These receptors were collected from a woman aged 55-70 years with multiple sclerosis. CDR3s include the opening cysteine and the closing phenylalanine or tryptophan. The order of the fields is clone size, J gene, V gene, D gene, CDR3 DNA, CDR3 protein. The D gene is left open where the match is weak. Clone size reads once, few, many, or a class if the clone is expanded.

many | TRBJ1-1 | TRBV7-2 | - | TGTGCCAGCAGCTTCCGGCGACGTGGGGCTTTCTTT | CASSFRRRGAFF
many | TRBJ2-7 | TRBV10-3 | - | TGTGCCATCAGGCTGGACAGATCCTACGAGCAGTACTTC | CAIRLDRSYEQYF
many | TRBJ2-6 | TRBV6-2/TRBV6-3 | - | TGTGCCAGCAGTCCTACAGGGCCTGGGGCCAACGTCCTGACTTTC | CASSPTGPGANVLTF
many | TRBJ2-5 | TRBV7-9 | - | TGTGCCACCTCCAGGGACCAAGAGACCCAGTACTTC | CATSRDQETQYF
many | TRBJ1-3 | TRBV6-6 | - | TGTGCCAGCAGCCAACTCGGCCACGGAGTCCAAGGAAACACCATATATTTT | CASSQLGHGVQGNTIYF
many | TRBJ1-1 | TRBV7-2 | - | TGTGCCAGCAGCTTCGGCAGGGCGAACACTGAAGCTTTCTTT | CASSFGRANTEAFF
many | TRBJ1-1 | TRBV15 | - | TGTGCCACCAGCAGAGATATAGTGACGGGCACTGAAGCTTTCTTT | CATSRDIVTGTEAFF
many | TRBJ2-7 | TRBV5-1 | TRBD1 | TGCGCCAGCAGCCGGGACAGGTTATACGAGCAGTACTTC | CASSRDRLYEQYF
many | TRBJ2-1 | TRBV7-9 | TRBD2 | TGTGCCAGCAGCGCTAGCGGGGGGACGGACGTTGAGCAGTTCTTC | CASSASGGTDVEQFF
many | TRBJ2-5 | TRBV7-2 | TRBD2 | TGTGCCAGCAGCTTAACTAGCGGGGCTCAAGAGACCCAGTACTTC | CASSLTSGAQETQYF
many | TRBJ1-1 | TRBV6-5 | - | TGTGCCAGCAAGGGACACCTGAACACTGAAGCTTTCTTT | CASKGHLNTEAFF
many | TRBJ2-5 | TRBV29-1 | - | TGCAGCGTGGAGACAGGGCTCGCCCCGGGGGCCCAGTACTTC | CSVETGLAPGAQYF